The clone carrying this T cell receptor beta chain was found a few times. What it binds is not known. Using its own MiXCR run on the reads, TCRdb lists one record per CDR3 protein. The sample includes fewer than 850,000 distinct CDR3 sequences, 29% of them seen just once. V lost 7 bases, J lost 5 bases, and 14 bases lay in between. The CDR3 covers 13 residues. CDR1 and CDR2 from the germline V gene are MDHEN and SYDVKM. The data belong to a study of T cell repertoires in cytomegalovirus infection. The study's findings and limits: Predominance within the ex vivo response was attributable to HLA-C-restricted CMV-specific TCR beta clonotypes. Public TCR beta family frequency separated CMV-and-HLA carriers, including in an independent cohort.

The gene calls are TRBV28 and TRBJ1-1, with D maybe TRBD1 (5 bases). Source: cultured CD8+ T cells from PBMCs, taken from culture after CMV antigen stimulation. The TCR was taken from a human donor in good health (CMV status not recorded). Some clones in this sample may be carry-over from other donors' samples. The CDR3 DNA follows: TGTGCCAGCACCCCTTCTGGGGCAACTGAAGCTTTCTTT. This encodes CASTPSGATEAFF.